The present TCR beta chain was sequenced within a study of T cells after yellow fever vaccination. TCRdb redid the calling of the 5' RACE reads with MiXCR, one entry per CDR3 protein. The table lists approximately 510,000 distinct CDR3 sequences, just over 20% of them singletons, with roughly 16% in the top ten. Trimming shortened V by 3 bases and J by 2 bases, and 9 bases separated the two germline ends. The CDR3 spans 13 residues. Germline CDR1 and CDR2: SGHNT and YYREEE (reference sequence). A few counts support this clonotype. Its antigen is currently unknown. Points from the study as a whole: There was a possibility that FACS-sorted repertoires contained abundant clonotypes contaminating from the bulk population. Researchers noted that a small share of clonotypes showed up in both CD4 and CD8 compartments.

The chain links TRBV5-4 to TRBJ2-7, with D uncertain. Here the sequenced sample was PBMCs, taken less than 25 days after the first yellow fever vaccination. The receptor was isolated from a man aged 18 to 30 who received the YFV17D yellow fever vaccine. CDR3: CASSSGPTYEQYF. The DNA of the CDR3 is TGTGCCAGCAGCTCGGGCCCGACCTACGAGCAGTACTTC.